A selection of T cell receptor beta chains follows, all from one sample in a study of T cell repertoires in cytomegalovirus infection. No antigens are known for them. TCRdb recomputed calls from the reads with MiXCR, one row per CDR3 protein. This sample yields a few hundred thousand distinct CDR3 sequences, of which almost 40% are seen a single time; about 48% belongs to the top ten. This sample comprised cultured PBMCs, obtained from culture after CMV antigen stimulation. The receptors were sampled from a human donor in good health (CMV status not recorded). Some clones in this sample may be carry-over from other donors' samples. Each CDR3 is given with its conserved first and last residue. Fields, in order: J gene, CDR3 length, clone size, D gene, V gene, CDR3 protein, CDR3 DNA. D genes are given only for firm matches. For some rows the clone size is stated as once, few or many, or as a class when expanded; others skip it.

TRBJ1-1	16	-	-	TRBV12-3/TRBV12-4	CASSLVGGVLESEAFF	TGTGCCAGCAGTTTAGTTGGTGGAGTACTAGAATCGGAAGCTTTCTTT
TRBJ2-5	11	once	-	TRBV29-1	CSAGVGETQYF	TGCAGCGCCGGGGTTGGGGAGACCCAGTACTTC
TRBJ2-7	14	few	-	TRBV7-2	CASSFRTATYEQYF	TGTGCCAGCAGCTTTAGAACAGCCACCTACGAGCAGTACTTC
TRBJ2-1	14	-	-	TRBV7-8	CASSLEGPYNEQFF	TGTGCCAGCAGCTTGGAGGGACCCTACAATGAGCAGTTCTTC
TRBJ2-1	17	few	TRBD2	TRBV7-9	CASTQTLPGLAIHEQFF	TGTGCCAGCACCCAAACTTTACCGGGACTAGCGATCCATGAGCAGTTCTTC
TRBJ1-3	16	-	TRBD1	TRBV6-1	CASSRGTGLAGNTIYF	TGTGCCAGCAGTCGTGGGACAGGGCTGGCTGGAAACACCATATATTTT
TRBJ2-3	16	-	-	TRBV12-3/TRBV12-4	CASSNGLSVSTDTQYF	TGTGCCAGCAGTAATGGACTGAGCGTAAGCACAGATACGCAGTATTTT
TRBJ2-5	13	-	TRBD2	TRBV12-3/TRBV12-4	CASSLTSMETQYF	TGTGCCAGCAGTCTGACTAGCATGGAGACCCAGTACTTC
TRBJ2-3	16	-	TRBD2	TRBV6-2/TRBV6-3	CASSLEGLAGTDTQYF	TGTGCCAGCAGTCTAGAGGGACTAGCGGGGACAGATACGCAGTATTTT
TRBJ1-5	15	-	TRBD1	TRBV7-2	CASSWDRASNQPQHF	TGTGCCAGCAGCTGGGACAGGGCTAGCAATCAGCCCCAGCATTTT
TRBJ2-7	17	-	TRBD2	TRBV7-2	CASSLGLSGGGGGEQYF	TGTGCCAGCAGCTTAGGTCTGAGCGGGGGGGGGGGCGGGGAGCAGTACTTC
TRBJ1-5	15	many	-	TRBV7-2	CASSLTGMIDQPQHF	TGTGCCAGCAGCCTGACCGGGATGATCGATCAGCCCCAGCATTTT
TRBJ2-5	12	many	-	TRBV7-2	CASGRNQETQYF	TGTGCCAGCGGACGTAATCAAGAGACCCAGTACTTC
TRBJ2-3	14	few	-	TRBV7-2	CASSSGLYTDTQYF	TGTGCCAGCAGCTCTGGACTGTACACAGATACGCAGTATTTT
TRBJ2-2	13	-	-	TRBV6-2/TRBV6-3	CASSRSNTGELFF	TGTGCCAGCAGTCGTTCGAACACCGGGGAGCTGTTTTTT
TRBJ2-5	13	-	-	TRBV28	CASSDSLQETQYF	TGTGCCAGCAGTGACAGCCTGCAAGAGACCCAGTACTTC
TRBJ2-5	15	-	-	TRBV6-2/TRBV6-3	CASNSPGFMKETQYF	TGTGCCAGCAATTCACCGGGGTTCATGAAAGAGACCCAGTACTTC
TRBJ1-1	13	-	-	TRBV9	CASSVGGGAEAFF	TGTGCCAGCAGCGTAGGGGGGGGGGCTGAAGCTTTCTTT
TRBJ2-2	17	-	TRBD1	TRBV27	CASSPLGTGDWNGELFF	TGTGCCAGCAGTCCCCTAGGGACAGGGGATTGGAACGGGGAGCTGTTTTTT
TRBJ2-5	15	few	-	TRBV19	CASNHRASKGETQYF	TGTGCCAGTAACCATCGGGCCTCCAAGGGAGAGACCCAGTACTTC
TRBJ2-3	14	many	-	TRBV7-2	CASTLRVPTDTQYF	TGTGCCAGCACCTTAAGGGTCCCCACAGATACGCAGTATTTT
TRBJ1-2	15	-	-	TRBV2	CASSEGAPGVYGYTF	TGTGCCAGCAGTGAAGGAGCCCCGGGGGTCTATGGCTACACCTTC
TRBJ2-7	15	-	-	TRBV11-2	CASSLRNRVSYEQYF	TGTGCCAGCAGCTTGAGGAACAGGGTCTCTTACGAGCAGTACTTC
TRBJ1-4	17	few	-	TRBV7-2	CASSFAKAGLPREKLFF	TGTGCCAGCAGCTTCGCGAAAGCGGGCCTCCCGAGAGAAAAACTGTTTTTT
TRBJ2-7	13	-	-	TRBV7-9	CASTPPTPYEQYF	TGTGCCAGCACCCCCCCTACTCCTTACGAGCAGTACTTC
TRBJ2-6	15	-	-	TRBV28	CASSIGGPGANVLTF	TGTGCCAGCAGCATTGGGGGGCCAGGGGCCAACGTCCTGACTTTC
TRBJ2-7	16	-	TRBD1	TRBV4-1	CASSQDFDRGAYEQYF	TGCGCCAGCAGCCAAGACTTTGACAGGGGGGCATACGAGCAGTACTTC
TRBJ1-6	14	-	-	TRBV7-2	CASSLLPSNSPLHF	TGTGCCAGCAGCTTATTACCTTCTAATTCACCCCTCCACTTT
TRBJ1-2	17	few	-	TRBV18	CASSPGAETVSNYGYTF	TGTGCCAGCTCCCCCGGCGCGGAGACAGTTTCTAACTATGGCTACACCTTC
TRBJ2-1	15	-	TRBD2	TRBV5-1	CASSPGTSTTNEQFF	TGCGCCAGCAGCCCCGGGACTAGCACGACCAATGAGCAGTTCTTC
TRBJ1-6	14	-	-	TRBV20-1	CSAGAKNRDSPLHF	TGCAGTGCTGGAGCCAAGAATAGGGATTCACCCCTCCACTTT
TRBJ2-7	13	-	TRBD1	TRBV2	CASSKGTVLSQYF	TGTGCCAGCAGTAAAGGGACAGTTCTCTCGCAGTACTTC
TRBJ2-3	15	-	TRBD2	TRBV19	CASSGLAGSTDTQYF	TGTGCCAGTAGTGGACTAGCCGGGAGCACAGATACGCAGTATTTT
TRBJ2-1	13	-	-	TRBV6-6	CASSDQQSNEQFF	TGTGCCAGCAGTGATCAACAGTCCAATGAGCAGTTCTTC
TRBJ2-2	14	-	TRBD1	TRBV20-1	CSAADRANTGELFF	TGCAGTGCTGCGGACAGGGCGAACACCGGGGAGCTGTTTTTT
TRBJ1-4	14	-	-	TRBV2	CASGRTTRAEKLFF	TGTGCCAGCGGACGGACTACTAGAGCAGAAAAACTGTTTTTT
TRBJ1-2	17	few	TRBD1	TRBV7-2	CASSLTGGVDGSYGYTF	TGTGCCAGCAGCTTAACAGGGGGAGTGGATGGAAGCTATGGCTACACCTTC
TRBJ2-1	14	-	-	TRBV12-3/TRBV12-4	CASSFTTANNEQFF	TGTGCCAGCAGTTTCACGACAGCAAACAATGAGCAGTTCTTC
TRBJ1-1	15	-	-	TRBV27	CASSLSRIGDTEAFF	TGTGCCAGCAGTTTATCGAGGATAGGGGACACTGAAGCTTTCTTT
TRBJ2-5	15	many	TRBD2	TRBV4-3	CASSQLAGGTETQYF	TGCGCCAGCAGCCAATTAGCGGGAGGGACGGAGACCCAGTACTTC
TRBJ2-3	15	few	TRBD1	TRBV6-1	CASSDMTGPTDTQYF	TGTGCCAGCAGTGACATGACAGGGCCTACAGATACGCAGTATTTT
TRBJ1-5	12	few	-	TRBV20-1	CSARLNRQPQHF	TGCAGTGCTAGGTTGAACAGACAGCCCCAGCATTTT
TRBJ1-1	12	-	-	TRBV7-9	CAERGLNTEAFF	TGTGCCGAGCGAGGCTTGAACACTGAAGCTTTCTTT
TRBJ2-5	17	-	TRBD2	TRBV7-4	CASRPASSGRDQETQYF	TGTGCCAGCAGACCTGCTTCTAGCGGGAGGGACCAAGAGACCCAGTACTTC
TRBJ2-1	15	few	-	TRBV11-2	CASNPRLASYNEQFF	TGTGCCAGCAACCCCCGCCTAGCGTCCTACAATGAGCAGTTCTTC
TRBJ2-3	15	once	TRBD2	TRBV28	CASSSGASGEDTQYF	TGTGCCAGCAGCTCCGGGGCTAGCGGGGAAGATACGCAGTATTTT
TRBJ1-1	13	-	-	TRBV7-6	CASSLLGLTEAFF	TGTGCCAGCAGCTTATTGGGGTTGACTGAAGCTTTCTTT
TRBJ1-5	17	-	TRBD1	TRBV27	CASSLWGGTGDSQPQHF	TGTGCCAGCAGTTTATGGGGGGGGACAGGGGACTCTCAGCCCCAGCATTTT
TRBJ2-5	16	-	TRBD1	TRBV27	CASSFHGQGTEETQYF	TGTGCCAGCAGTTTTCACGGACAGGGGACAGAAGAGACCCAGTACTTC
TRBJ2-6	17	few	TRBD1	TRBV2	CASLRDRVTSGANVLTF	TGTGCCAGCCTCAGGGACAGGGTGACATCTGGGGCCAACGTCCTGACTTTC
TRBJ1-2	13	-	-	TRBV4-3	CASSRAPGYGYTF	TGCGCCAGCAGCCGGGCCCCGGGCTATGGCTACACCTTC
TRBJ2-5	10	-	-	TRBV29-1	CSVLKETQYF	TGCAGCGTACTCAAGGAGACCCAGTACTTC
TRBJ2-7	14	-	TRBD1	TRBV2	CASSEQGVYYEQYF	TGTGCCAGCAGTGAGCAGGGGGTGTACTACGAGCAGTACTTC
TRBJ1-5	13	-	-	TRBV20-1	CSALDSPSKPQHF	TGCAGTGCCCTCGACAGCCCAAGCAAACCCCAGCATTTT
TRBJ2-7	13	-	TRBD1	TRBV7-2	CASSQDRELEQYF	TGTGCCAGCAGCCAAGACAGGGAACTCGAGCAGTACTTC
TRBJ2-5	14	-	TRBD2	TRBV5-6	CASSSGLRGAAQYF	TGTGCCAGCAGCTCGGGCCTGCGGGGGGCGGCCCAGTACTTC
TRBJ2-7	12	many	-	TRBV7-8	CASSVTRSEQYF	TGTGCCAGCAGCGTCACTAGATCCGAGCAGTACTTC